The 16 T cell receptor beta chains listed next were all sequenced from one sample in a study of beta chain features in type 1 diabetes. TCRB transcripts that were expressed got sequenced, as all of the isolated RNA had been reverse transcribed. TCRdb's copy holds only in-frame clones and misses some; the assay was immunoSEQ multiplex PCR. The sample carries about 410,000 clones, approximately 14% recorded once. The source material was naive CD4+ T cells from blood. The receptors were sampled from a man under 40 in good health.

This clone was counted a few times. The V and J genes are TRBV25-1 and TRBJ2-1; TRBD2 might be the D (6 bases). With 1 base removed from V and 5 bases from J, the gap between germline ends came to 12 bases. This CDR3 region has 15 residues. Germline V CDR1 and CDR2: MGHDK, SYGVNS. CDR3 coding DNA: TGTGCCAGCAGTGAATGGAGGGGCCCAGACAATGAGCAGTTCTTC. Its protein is CASSEWRGPDNEQFF. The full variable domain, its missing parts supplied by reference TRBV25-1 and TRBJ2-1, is EADIYQTPRYLVIGTGKKITLECSQTMGHDKMYWYQQDPGMELHLIHYSYGVNSTEKGDLSSESTVSRIRTEHFPLTLESARPSHTSQYLCASSEWRGPDNEQFFGPGTRLTVL.

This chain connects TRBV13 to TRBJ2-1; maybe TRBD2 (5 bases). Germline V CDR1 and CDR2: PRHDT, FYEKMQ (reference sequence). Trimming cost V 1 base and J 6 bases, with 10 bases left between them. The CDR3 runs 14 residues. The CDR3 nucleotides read TGTGCCAGCAGCTTAGAATTGCTAGCCAATGAGCAGTTCTTC. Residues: CASSLELLANEQFF.

The CDR3 region is CASSPQRGGTDTQYF. The CDR3, as DNA: TGTGCCAGCTCACCACAGAGGGGAGGCACAGATACGCAGTATTTT. The chain joins TRBV18 to TRBJ2-3; the D call may be TRBD1 or TRBD2 (5 bases each). The germline V gene has CDR1 KGHSH and CDR2 LQKENI. The CDR3 totals 15 residues. V lost 1 base and J 1 base, leaving 9 bases between the germline ends.

The CDR3 here is CASSYDRFYEQYF. Here the CDR3 DNA reads TGTGCCAGCTCTTACGACAGATTCTACGAGCAGTACTTC. V gene TRBV18 combines with J gene TRBJ2-7; possible D gene TRBD1, 5 bases. The CDR3 contains 13 residues. Germline loops: CDR1 KGHSH, CDR2 LQKENI. Trimming took off 6 bases at V and 3 bases at J, with 12 bases between the two ends.

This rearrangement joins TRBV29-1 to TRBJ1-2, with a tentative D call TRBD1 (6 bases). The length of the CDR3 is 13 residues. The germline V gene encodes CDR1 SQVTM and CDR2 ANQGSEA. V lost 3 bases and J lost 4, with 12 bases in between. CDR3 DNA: TGCAGCGTTGACCTACAGGGAGGCTATGGCTACACCTTC. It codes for CSVDLQGGYGYTF.

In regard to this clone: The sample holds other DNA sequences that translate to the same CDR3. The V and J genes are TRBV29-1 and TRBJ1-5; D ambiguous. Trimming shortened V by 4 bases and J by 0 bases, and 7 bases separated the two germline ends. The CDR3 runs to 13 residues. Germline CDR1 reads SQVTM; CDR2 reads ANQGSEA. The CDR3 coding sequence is TGCAGCGTTGTGGAAAATAGCAATCAGCCCCAGCATTTT. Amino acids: CSVVENSNQPQHF.

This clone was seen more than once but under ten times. The CDR3 coding sequence is TGTGCCAGTAGTGTGATGACTAGCGGGAGGGAGACCCAGTACTTC. As protein: CASSVMTSGRETQYF. The chain is built from TRBV19 and TRBJ2-5, with TRBD2 matching over 13 bases. V trimming: 5 bases; J trimming: 5 bases; junction bases outside the gene matches: 5. Germline CDR1 reads LNHDA; CDR2 reads SQIVND (reference sequence). This CDR3 contains 15 residues. The variable domain in full, completed from reference TRBV19 and TRBJ2-5, reads DGGITQSPKYLFRKEGQNVTLSCEQNLNHDAMYWYRQDPGQGLRLIYYSQIVNDFQKGDIAEGYSVSREKKESFPLTVTSAQKNPTAFYLCASSVMTSGRETQYFGPGTRLLVL.

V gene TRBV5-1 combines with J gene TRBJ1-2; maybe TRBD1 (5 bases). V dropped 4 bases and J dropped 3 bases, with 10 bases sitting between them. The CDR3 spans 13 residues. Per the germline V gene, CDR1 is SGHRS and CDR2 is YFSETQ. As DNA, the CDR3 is TGCGCCAGCAGCGGAGGGGCGGACTATGGCTACACCTTC. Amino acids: CASSGGADYGYTF.

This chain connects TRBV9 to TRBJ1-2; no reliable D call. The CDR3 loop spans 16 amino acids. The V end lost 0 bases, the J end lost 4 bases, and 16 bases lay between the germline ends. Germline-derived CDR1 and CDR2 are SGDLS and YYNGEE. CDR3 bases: TGTGCCAGCAGCGTAGACTCGGGAGGACGGATCTATGGCTACACCTTC. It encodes CASSVDSGGRIYGYTF.

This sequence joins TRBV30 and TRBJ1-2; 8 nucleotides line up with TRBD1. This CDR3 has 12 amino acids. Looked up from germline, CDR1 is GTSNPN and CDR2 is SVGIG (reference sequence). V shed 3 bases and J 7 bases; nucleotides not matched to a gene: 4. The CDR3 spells CAWRGQEGGYTF. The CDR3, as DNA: TGTGCCTGGAGGGGACAGGAAGGTGGCTACACCTTC.

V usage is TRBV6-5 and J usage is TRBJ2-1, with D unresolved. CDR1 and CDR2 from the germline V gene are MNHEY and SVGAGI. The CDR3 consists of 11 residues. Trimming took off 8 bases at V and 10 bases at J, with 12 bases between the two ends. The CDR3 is CASQTPWEQFF. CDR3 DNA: TGTGCCAGCCAGACTCCGTGGGAGCAGTTCTTC.

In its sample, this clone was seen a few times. For the CDR3, the DNA is TGTGCCAGCAGCTATTCCGGGACAGGGATGCTCACAGATACGCAGTATTTT. Amino acid sequence: CASSYSGTGMLTDTQYF. The chain couples TRBV13 to TRBJ2-3; 9 bases are shared with TRBD1. The V gene's germline CDR1 is PRHDT and CDR2 FYEKMQ (reference sequence). The CDR3 runs 17 residues. Trimming at V came to 4 bases and at J to 2 bases, leaving 10 bases not matched to a gene.

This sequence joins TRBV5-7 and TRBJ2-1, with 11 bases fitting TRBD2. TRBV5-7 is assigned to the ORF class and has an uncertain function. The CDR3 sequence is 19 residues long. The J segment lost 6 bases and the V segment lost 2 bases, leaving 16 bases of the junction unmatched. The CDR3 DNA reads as TGTGCCAGCAGCTTCTTACTAGCGGGAGTTCATGGCACCTTCAATGAGCAGTTCTTC. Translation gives CASSFLLAGVHGTFNEQFF.

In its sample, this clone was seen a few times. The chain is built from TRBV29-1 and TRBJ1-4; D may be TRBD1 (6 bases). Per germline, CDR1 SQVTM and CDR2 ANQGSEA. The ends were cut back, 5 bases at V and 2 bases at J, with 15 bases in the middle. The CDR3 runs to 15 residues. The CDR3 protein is CSVTDKGGTNEKLFF. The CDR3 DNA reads TGCAGCGTTACGGATAAAGGGGGTACTAATGAAAAACTGTTTTTT.

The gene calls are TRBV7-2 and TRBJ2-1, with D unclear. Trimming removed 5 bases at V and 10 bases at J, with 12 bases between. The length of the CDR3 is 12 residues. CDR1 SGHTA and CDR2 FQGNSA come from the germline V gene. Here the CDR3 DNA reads TGTGCCAGCAGCACCAGCTATATCGAGCAGTTCTTC. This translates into CASSTSYIEQFF.

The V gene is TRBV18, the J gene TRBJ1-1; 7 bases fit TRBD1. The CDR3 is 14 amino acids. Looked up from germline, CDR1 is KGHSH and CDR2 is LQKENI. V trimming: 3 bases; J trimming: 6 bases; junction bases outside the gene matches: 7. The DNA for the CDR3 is TGTGCCAGCTCACCCGACAGGGTCGGGGCTGAAGCTTTCTTT. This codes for CASSPDRVGAEAFF.